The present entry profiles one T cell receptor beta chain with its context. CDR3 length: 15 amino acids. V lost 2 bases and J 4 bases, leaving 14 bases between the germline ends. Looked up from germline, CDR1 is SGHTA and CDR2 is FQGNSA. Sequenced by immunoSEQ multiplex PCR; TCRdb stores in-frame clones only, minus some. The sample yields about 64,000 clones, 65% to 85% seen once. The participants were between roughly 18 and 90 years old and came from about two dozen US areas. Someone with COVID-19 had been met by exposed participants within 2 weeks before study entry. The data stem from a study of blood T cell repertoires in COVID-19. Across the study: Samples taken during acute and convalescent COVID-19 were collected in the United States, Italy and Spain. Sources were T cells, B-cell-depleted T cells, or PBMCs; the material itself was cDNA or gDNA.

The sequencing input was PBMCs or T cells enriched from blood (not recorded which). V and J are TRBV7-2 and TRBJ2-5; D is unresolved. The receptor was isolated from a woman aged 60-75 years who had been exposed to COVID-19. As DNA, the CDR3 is TGTGCCAGCAGCTTAAGTGCGGCATCGGGAGAGACCCAGTACTTC. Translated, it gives CASSLSAASGETQYF.